These 9 T cell receptor beta chains share one sample of origin, sequenced in a study of blood T cell repertoires in COVID-19. Assay used: immunoSEQ multiplex PCR; TCRdb lists only in-frame clones, some missing. The table has roughly 200,000 clones, roughly four fifths seen once. Sequencing used PBMCs or T cells enriched from blood (not recorded which). The receptors were gathered from a man in his forties or fifties who had recovered from COVID-19.

This chain connects TRBV2 to TRBJ1-1, with 7 nucleotides matching TRBD1. V lost 8 bases, J lost 4 bases, and 16 bases stayed unmatched. In germline, CDR1 is SNHLY, CDR2 FYNNEI. The CDR3 sequence is 16 residues long. The CDR3 nucleotides are TGTGCCAGCGAGACGACAGGGAGAAGGGAAAGCACTGAAGCTTTCTTT. Its protein product is CASETTGRRESTEAFF.

V gene TRBV18 combines with J gene TRBJ2-7; possibly TRBD2 for D (6 bases). CDR3 length: 16 residues. Germline values: CDR1 KGHSH, CDR2 LQKENI. The V end lost 3 bases, the J end lost 6 bases, and 21 bases lay between the germline ends. Here the CDR3 DNA reads TGTGCCAGCTCACCCCGAGGGGACCCGGAGGGAAGCGAGCAGTACTTC. Encoded protein: CASSPRGDPEGSEQYF.

The chain combines TRBV7-6 with TRBJ2-1; D gene unclear. Deletions cut 1 base from V and 2 bases from J, with 18 bases between. The CDR3 loop spans 18 amino acids. From germline, CDR1 is SGHVS and CDR2 FNYEAQ. CDR3 sequence reads: CASSLGAWAQIPYNEQFF. The CDR3 DNA sequence: TGTGCCAGCAGCTTAGGGGCCTGGGCCCAGATCCCCTACAATGAGCAGTTCTTC.

This chain joins TRBV6-5 and TRBJ1-4, with a tentative D call TRBD1 (5 bases). V gave up 4 bases and J gave up 8 bases, with 14 bases separating them. Germline-derived CDR1 and CDR2 are MNHEY and SVGAGI. CDR3 length: 14 amino acids. The DNA for the CDR3 is TGTGCCAGCAGTTGGGGAGGGGAAAACGAAAAACTGTTTTTT. It encodes CASSWGGENEKLFF.

This chain uses TRBV7-2 with TRBJ1-4; D remains ambiguous. This CDR3 spans 16 amino acids. V was clipped by 0 bases and J by 10 bases, with 18 bases between them. Germline CDR1 reads SGHTA; CDR2 reads FQGNSA. The CDR3 loop is CASSLATLVRSGKLFF. CDR3 nucleotides: TGTGCCAGCAGCTTAGCCACTCTCGTGAGGAGCGGAAAACTGTTTTTT.

This clone was seen a few times. The chain carries TRBV6-2 or TRBV6-3 and TRBJ1-5; 12 bases map to TRBD1. From germline, CDR1 is MNHEY and CDR2 SVGEGT. V lost 2 bases to trimming and J lost 5 bases; unmatched junction nucleotides: 7. The CDR3 runs 17 residues. The CDR3 loop is CASSYASRDRGHQPQHF. The CDR3 coding sequence is TGTGCCAGCAGTTACGCTTCTAGGGACAGGGGGCATCAGCCCCAGCATTTT.

The chain recombines TRBV18 with TRBJ1-5, with 8 nucleotides matching TRBD1. After removal of 2 bases from V and 2 bases from J, the junction contained 11 bases not matched to a gene. This CDR3 contains 18 residues. The V gene's germline CDR1 is KGHSH and CDR2 LQKENI. CDR3 region: CASSPGQGVFSGNQPQHF. The CDR3 region has the DNA TGTGCCAGCTCACCAGGACAGGGTGTTTTTTCGGGCAATCAGCCCCAGCATTTT. Based on the CDR3 plus reference TRBV18 and TRBJ1-5, the full variable domain is NAGVMQNPRHLVRRRGQEARLRCSPMKGHSHVYWYRQLPEEGLKFMVYLQKENIIDESGMPKERFSAEFPKEGPSILRIQQVVRGDSAAYFCASSPGQGVFSGNQPQHFGDGTRLSIL.

The chain is built from TRBV4-2 and TRBJ1-1; D is ambiguous. CDR3 size: 14 residues. Between the trimmed V and J ends, which lost 0 bases and 5 bases, there was a span of 10 bases. Germline V gene sequence: CDR1 LGHNA, CDR2 YNFKEQ. CDR3 DNA sequence: TGTGCCAGCAGCCAAGAAGAGACATCTACTGAAGCTTTCTTT. Protein sequence: CASSQEETSTEAFF.

This chain uses TRBV28 with TRBJ2-7; tentative D call: TRBD1 (5 bases). Germline loops: CDR1 MDHEN, CDR2 SYDVKM. The CDR3 runs to 13 residues. The V gene lost 7 bases and the J gene lost 3 bases, with 13 bases spanning the gap. For the CDR3, the DNA is TGTGCCAGCATCGGAAGGGGAAACTACGAGCAGTACTTC. Residues: CASIGRGNYEQYF. Based on the CDR3 plus reference TRBV28 and TRBJ2-7, the full variable domain is DVKVTQSSRYLVKRTGEKVFLECVQDMDHENMFWYRQDPGLGLRLIYFSYDVKMKEKGDIPEGYSVSREKKERFSLILESASTNQTSMYLCASIGRGNYEQYFGPGTRLTVT.